The 24 T cell receptor beta chains below were found in one sample sequenced in a study of blood T cell repertoires in COVID-19. Sequenced by immunoSEQ multiplex PCR; TCRdb stores in-frame clones only, minus some. The sample holds about 75,000 clones, approximately 90% seen once. The sample was peripheral blood. These receptors were taken from a human donor in a cohort sampled during active COVID-19.

The chain has TRBV2 and TRBJ2-3; 9 bases are a match to TRBD1. The ends lost 3 bases at V and 2 bases at J; junction bases unmatched: 6. Germline V gene data show CDR1 as SNHLY and CDR2 as FYNNEI. This CDR3 is built from 16 residues. CDR3 protein: CASSERGQGFTDTQYF. The CDR3 DNA reads TGTGCCAGCAGTGAGAGGGGACAGGGATTCACAGATACGCAGTATTTT.

This clone was found once. The V gene is TRBV24-1, the J gene TRBJ1-2, with a weak D call TRBD1 (5 bases). CDR1 and CDR2 from the germline V gene are KGHDR and SFDVKD. The CDR3 consists of 14 residues. V was trimmed by 3 bases and J by 4 bases, leaving 11 bases between them. CDR3 sequence (DNA): TGTGCCACCAGTGATCCGACAGTTAGCTATGGCTACACCTTC. Amino acid sequence: CATSDPTVSYGYTF.

The gene calls are TRBV7-2 and TRBJ1-2; no definite D call. Germline V gene lookup returns CDR1 SGHTA and CDR2 FQGNSA. Trimming removed 5 bases from V and 2 bases from J, with 15 bases in between. The CDR3 has 15 amino acids. The CDR3 nucleotides are TGTGCCAGCAGCAACTATGAGGGCATGAACTATGGCTACACCTTC. This translates into CASSNYEGMNYGYTF.

This clone has only one observation. The chain uses TRBV28 and TRBJ2-7, with 7 nucleotides matching TRBD1. Germline V lookup: CDR1 MDHEN, CDR2 SYDVKM. V gave up 2 bases and J gave up 1 base; unmatched junction bases: 5. The CDR3 has 15 amino acids. Here the CDR3 reads CASSLTPGQSYEQYF. Here the CDR3 DNA reads TGTGCCAGCAGTTTAACTCCGGGACAGTCCTACGAGCAGTACTTC. Full variable domain (outside the CDR3, taken from reference TRBV28 and TRBJ2-7): DVKVTQSSRYLVKRTGEKVFLECVQDMDHENMFWYRQDPGLGLRLIYFSYDVKMKEKGDIPEGYSVSREKKERFSLILESASTNQTSMYLCASSLTPGQSYEQYFGPGTRLTVT.

This chain's CDR3 is CASSLRGGSSYNEQFF. DNA for the CDR3: TGTGCCAGCAGCTTGCGCGGGGGGAGCTCCTACAATGAGCAGTTCTTC. V gene TRBV5-4 combines with J gene TRBJ2-1; TRBD2 matches 8 bases. The trim removed 1 base at V and 0 bases at J, leaving 3 bases unmatched. There are 16 residues in the CDR3. From germline, CDR1 is SGHNT and CDR2 YYREEE (reference sequence).

Here the CDR3 reads CASSLGTPGLGGYTF. CDR3 DNA sequence: TGTGCCAGCAGTTTAGGCACACCGGGGTTGGGTGGCTACACCTTC. The V gene is TRBV27, the J gene TRBJ1-2; D is unresolved. Looked up from germline, CDR1 is MNHEY and CDR2 is SMNVEV (reference sequence). CDR3 size: 15 residues. With 2 bases removed from V and 7 bases from J, the gap between germline ends came to 17 bases.

This clone was seen a single time. The same CDR3 arises from other DNA sequences in this sample as well. The V call is TRBV5-1, the J call TRBJ2-5; TRBD2 matches at 8 bases. The V gene end was trimmed by 2 bases and the J gene end by 1 base; junction bases not matched to a gene: 1. Germline lookup yields CDR1 SGHRS and CDR2 YFSETQ. The CDR3 length is 14 residues. CDR3 in DNA: TGCGCCAGCAGCTTAACTAGCGGCCAAGAGACCCAGTACTTC. Encoded protein: CASSLTSGQETQYF.

The rearrangement joins TRBV5-1 to TRBJ2-5; a possible D gene is TRBD1 (6 bases). The CDR3 loop spans 15 amino acids. V was trimmed by 1 base and J by 4 bases, leaving 14 bases between them. Germline V CDR1 and CDR2: SGHRS, YFSETQ. Here the CDR3 DNA reads TGCGCCAGCAGCTTGAGGGTGGGGGCCGGAGAGACCCAGTACTTC. Protein: CASSLRVGAGETQYF.

The count of this clone is one. The chain carries TRBV20-1 and TRBJ2-1; D ambiguous. V was pared by 3 bases and J by 4 bases, with 16 bases between. The germline V gene has CDR1 DFQATT and CDR2 SNEGSKA (reference sequence). The CDR3 covers 15 residues. The CDR3 DNA sequence: TGCAGTGCTAGTCTGTTCCATACTAATTACAATGAGCAGTTCTTC. It is translated as CSASLFHTNYNEQFF.

This sequence joins TRBV4-3 and TRBJ1-3; 7 bases line up with TRBD1. The CDR3 contains 16 residues. Looked up from germline, CDR1 is LGHNA and CDR2 is YSLEER. V was clipped by 5 bases and J by 0 bases; unmatched bases: 7. As DNA, the CDR3 is TGCGCCAGCAGCTTCTCCGGGACAGACTCTGGAAACACCATATATTTT. Translated, it gives CASSFSGTDSGNTIYF.

This sequence joins TRBV15 and TRBJ2-1; 8 bases are a match to TRBD2. The V and J ends lost 5 bases and 4 bases, in that order; junction bases with no gene match: 13. Germline V lookup: CDR1 LNHNV, CDR2 YYDKDF (reference sequence). The CDR3 has 17 residues. CDR3 DNA: TGTGCCACCAGCCCCCCCTCGCGAACTAGCGGTTACAATGAGCAGTTCTTC. It specifies CATSPPSRTSGYNEQFF. The entire variable domain, with the rest obtained from reference TRBV15 and TRBJ2-1, is as follows: DAMVIQNPRYQVTQFGKPVTLSCSQTLNHNVMYWYQQKSSQAPKLLFHYYDKDFNNEADTPDNFQSRRPNTSFCFLDIRSPGLGDTAMYLCATSPPSRTSGYNEQFFGPGTRLTVL.

The V and J genes are TRBV19 and TRBJ1-2; weak D call: TRBD1 (6 bases). The CDR3 spans 14 residues. Germline CDR1 and CDR2: LNHDA and SQIVND (reference sequence). V shed 6 bases and J shed 0 bases, with 11 bases lying between them. The chain's CDR3 is CASRRDTANYGYTF. DNA for the CDR3: TGTGCCAGTAGAAGGGACACTGCTAACTATGGCTACACCTTC.

Details on this clone: The junction departs from germline at one end; a sequencing error may be responsible. The chain is built from TRBV6-5 and TRBJ2-6; a weak D match, TRBD1 (6 bases). The CDR3 is made up of 15 amino acids. Germline CDR1 and CDR2: MNHEY and SVGAGI. The CDR3 bases are TGTGCCAGCAGTCAACAGGGCTCTGGAGCCAACGTCCTGACTTTC. Translated, it gives CASSQQGSGANVLTF.

The chain's CDR3 is CASTHLGGNSPLHF. The CDR3, as DNA: TGTGCCAGCACCCACCTGGGAGGAAATTCACCCCTCCACTTT. The chain recombines TRBV6-6 with TRBJ1-6; the D is unclear. Germline V gives CDR1 MNHNY, CDR2 SVGAGI (reference sequence). Trimming cost V 7 bases and J 7 bases, with 14 bases left between them. This CDR3 contains 14 residues.

This chain uses TRBV10-3 with TRBJ2-7; 8 nucleotides match TRBD2. Losses at the gene ends were 4 bases for V and 5 bases for J; bases not matched to a gene: 4. Germline V CDR1 and CDR2: ENHRY, SYGVKD. The CDR3 sequence is 13 residues long. The DNA for the CDR3 is TGTGCCATCAGTGTGGCGGGACTAGACGAGCAGTACTTC. The encoded protein is CAISVAGLDEQYF.

V and J are TRBV3-1 (or the pseudogene TRBV3-2) and TRBJ1-2; D call uncertain. The CDR3 extends over 14 amino acids. The V and J ends lost 1 base and 3 bases respectively, with 9 bases between them. Germline V gene lookup returns CDR1 LGHDT and CDR2 YNNKEL (reference sequence). CDR3 in amino acids: CASSQGVGDYGYTF. CDR3 nucleotide sequence: TGTGCCAGCAGCCAAGGTGTGGGCGACTATGGCTACACCTTC.

V usage is TRBV2 and J usage is TRBJ2-3; TRBD1 agrees at 8 bases. J gave up 12 bases and V 4 bases, and 6 bases lay outside the gene matches. The germline gives CDR1 SNHLY, CDR2 FYNNEI. CDR3 length equals 12 residues. CDR3 sequence reads: CASSVDRGPQYF. The CDR3 coding sequence is TGTGCCAGCAGTGTTGACAGGGGACCACAGTATTTT.

CDR3 DNA: TGTGCCAGCAGTACAAGACAGGGACATAACTATGGCTACACCTTC. As protein: CASSTRQGHNYGYTF. The V call is TRBV28, the J call TRBJ1-2; TRBD1 matches 7 bases. V gave up 5 bases and J gave up 1 base; unmatched junction bases: 7. CDR1 is MDHEN, CDR2 SYDVKM, per germline. CDR3 size: 15 residues.

J is TRBJ2-7 and V is TRBV19; TRBD1 matches at 7 bases. V lost 2 bases and J lost 2; bases outside the gene matches: 0. The CDR3 consists of 13 residues. Germline assignment: CDR1 LNHDA and CDR2 SQIVND (reference sequence). The CDR3 protein is CASSIQGAYEQYF. The CDR3 nucleotides are TGTGCCAGTAGTATACAGGGGGCCTACGAGCAGTACTTC.

This chain uses TRBV27 with TRBJ2-3; D is ambiguous. The CDR3 sequence is 14 residues long. Germline V CDR1 and CDR2: MNHEY, SMNVEV (reference sequence). V dropped 3 bases and J dropped 2 bases, with 9 bases sitting between them. CDR3 region: CASSLRSPTDTQYF. CDR3 nucleotide sequence: TGTGCCAGCAGTTTGAGGTCCCCCACAGATACGCAGTATTTT.

This clone has only a few counts. This chain uses TRBV5-4 with TRBJ2-5; D might be TRBD1 (5 bases). V was trimmed by 3 bases and J by 4 bases, leaving 13 bases between them. Germline CDR1 and CDR2: SGHNT and YYREEE (reference sequence). The CDR3 spans 14 residues. The CDR3, as DNA: TGTGCCAGCAGCTCCCGGGCTAGGGGAGAGACCCAGTACTTC. Its translation is CASSSRARGETQYF.

The DNA for the CDR3 is TGCGCCAGCAGCCGAAAACCACAGGGGGGCACTGAAGCTTTCTTT. Its protein is CASSRKPQGGTEAFF. The chain is built from TRBV5-1 and TRBJ1-1, with 8 positions matching TRBD1. Trimming removed 4 bases from V and 4 bases from J; junction bases left unmatched: 9. The CDR3 is made up of 15 amino acids. Germline lookup yields CDR1 SGHRS and CDR2 YFSETQ. Drawing the rest from reference TRBV5-1 and TRBJ1-1, the complete variable domain is KAGVTQTPRYLIKTRGQQVTLSCSPISGHRSVSWYQQTPGQGLQFLFEYFSETQRNKGNFPGRFSGRQFSNSRSEMNVSTLELGDSALYLCASSRKPQGGTEAFFGQGTRLTVV.

V usage is TRBV19 and J usage is TRBJ2-1, with 15 bases aligning to TRBD2. The CDR3 covers 16 residues. The germline V gene encodes CDR1 LNHDA and CDR2 SQIVND (reference sequence). With 10 bases clipped from V and 10 bases from J, the junction kept 14 bases outside the gene matches. In DNA form, the CDR3 reads TGTGCCACCAGTAGTATATTGGGACTAGCGGGAGGAGAGCAGTTCTTC. Translation: CATSSILGLAGGEQFF.

The chain has TRBV6-5 and TRBJ2-3; D is perhaps TRBD2 (5 bases). The length of the CDR3 is 14 residues. The V gene's germline CDR1 is MNHEY and CDR2 SVGAGI. V shed 6 bases and J shed 1 base, with 11 bases lying between them. CDR3 DNA sequence: TGTGCCAGCAGCGGCCGGGAAGGCACAGATACGCAGTATTTT. Translation: CASSGREGTDTQYF.